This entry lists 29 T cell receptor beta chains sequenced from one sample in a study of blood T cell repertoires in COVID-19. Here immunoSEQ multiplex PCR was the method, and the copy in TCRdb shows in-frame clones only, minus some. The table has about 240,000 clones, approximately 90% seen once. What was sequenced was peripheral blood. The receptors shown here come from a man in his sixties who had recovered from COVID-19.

The CDR3 region has the DNA TGCGCCAGCAGCTTGAGCGGGGTATCTGATACGCAGTATTTT. Its translation is CASSLSGVSDTQYF. This chain links TRBV5-1 with TRBJ2-3; 7 nucleotides align to TRBD2. This CDR3 contains 14 residues. Per germline, CDR1 SGHRS and CDR2 YFSETQ. V dropped 1 base and J dropped 6; count of bases not matched to a gene: 5.

The CDR3 coding sequence is TGTGCCAGCAGCCGTGGGCACAGGGGAGGAGAGACCCAGTACTTC. Amino acids: CASSRGHRGGETQYF. The chain has TRBV7-2 and TRBJ2-5; tentatively, D is TRBD1 (7 bases). V dropped 5 bases and J dropped 4 bases, with 17 bases sitting between them. Germline V gene lookup returns CDR1 SGHTA and CDR2 FQGNSA. This CDR3 region has 15 residues.

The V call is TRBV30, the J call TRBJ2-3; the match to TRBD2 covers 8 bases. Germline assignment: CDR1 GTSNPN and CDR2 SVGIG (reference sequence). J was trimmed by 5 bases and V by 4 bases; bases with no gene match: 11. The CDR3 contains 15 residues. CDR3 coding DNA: TGTGCCTGGACTGTAGCGGGGCTGGGTGGAGATACGCAGTATTTT. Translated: CAWTVAGLGGDTQYF.

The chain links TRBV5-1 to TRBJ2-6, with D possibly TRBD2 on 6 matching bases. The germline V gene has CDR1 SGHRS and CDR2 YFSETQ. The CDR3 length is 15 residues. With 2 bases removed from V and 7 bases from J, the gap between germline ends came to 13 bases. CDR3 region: CASSFRGIGANVLTF. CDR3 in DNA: TGCGCCAGCAGCTTTCGGGGGATAGGTGCCAACGTCCTGACTTTC.

The CDR3 coding sequence is TGTGCCAGCAGCTTGGGACCGTTGACAGGGGGCTCGGGCGAGCAGTACGTC. It specifies CASSLGPLTGGSGEQYV. The chain is built from TRBV7-9 and TRBJ2-7; 10 bases map to TRBD1. The CDR3 covers 17 residues. Trimming took 3 bases from V and 6 from J; bases not matched to a gene: 14. Germline V CDR1 and CDR2: SEHNR, FQNEAQ (reference sequence).

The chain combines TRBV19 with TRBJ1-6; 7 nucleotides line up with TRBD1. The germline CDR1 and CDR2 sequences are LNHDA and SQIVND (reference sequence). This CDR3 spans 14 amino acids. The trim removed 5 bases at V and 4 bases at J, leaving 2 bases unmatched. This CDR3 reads CASSPGQYNSPLHF. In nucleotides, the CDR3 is TGTGCCAGTAGTCCGGGACAGTATAATTCACCCCTCCACTTT.

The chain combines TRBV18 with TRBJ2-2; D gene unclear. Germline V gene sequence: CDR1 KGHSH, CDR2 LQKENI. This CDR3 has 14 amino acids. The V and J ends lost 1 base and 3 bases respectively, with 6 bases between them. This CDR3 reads CASSPLTYTGELFF. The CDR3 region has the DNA TGTGCCAGCTCACCACTCACTTACACCGGGGAGCTGTTTTTT.

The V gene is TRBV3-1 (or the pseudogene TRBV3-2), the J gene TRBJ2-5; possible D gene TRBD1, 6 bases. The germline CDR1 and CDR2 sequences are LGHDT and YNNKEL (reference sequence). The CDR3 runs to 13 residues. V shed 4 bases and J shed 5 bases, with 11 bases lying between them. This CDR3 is CASSRNREETQYF. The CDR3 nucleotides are TGTGCCAGCAGCCGAAACAGGGAGGAGACCCAGTACTTC.

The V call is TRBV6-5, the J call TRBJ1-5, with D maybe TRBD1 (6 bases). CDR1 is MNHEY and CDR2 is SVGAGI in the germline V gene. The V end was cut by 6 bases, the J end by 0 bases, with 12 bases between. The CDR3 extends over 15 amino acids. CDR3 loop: CASRNGQRSNQPQHF. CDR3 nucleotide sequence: TGTGCCAGCAGGAACGGACAGCGTAGCAATCAGCCCCAGCATTTT.

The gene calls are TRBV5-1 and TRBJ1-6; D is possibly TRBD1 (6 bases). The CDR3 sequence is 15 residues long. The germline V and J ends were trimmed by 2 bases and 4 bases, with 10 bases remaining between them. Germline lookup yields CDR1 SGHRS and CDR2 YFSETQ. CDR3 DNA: TGCGCCAGCAGCTTAAAGACAGGATATAATTCACCCCTCCACTTT. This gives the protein CASSLKTGYNSPLHF.

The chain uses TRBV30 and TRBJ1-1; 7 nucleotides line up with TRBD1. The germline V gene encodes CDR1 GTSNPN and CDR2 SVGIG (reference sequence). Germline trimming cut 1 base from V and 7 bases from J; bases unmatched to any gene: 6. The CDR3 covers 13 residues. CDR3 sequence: CAWSGQGRGEAFF. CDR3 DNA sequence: TGTGCCTGGAGTGGACAGGGCCGGGGTGAAGCTTTCTTT. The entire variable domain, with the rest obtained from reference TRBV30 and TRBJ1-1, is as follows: SQTIHQWPATLVQPVGSPLSLECTVEGTSNPNLYWYRQAAGRGLQLLFYSVGIGQISSEVPQNLSASRPQDRQFILSSKKLLLSDSGFYLCAWSGQGRGEAFFGQGTRLTVV.

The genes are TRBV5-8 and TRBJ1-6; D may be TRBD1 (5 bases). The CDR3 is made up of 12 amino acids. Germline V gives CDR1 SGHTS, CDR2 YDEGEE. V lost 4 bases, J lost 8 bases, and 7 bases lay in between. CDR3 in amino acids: CASSRQYSPLHF. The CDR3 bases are TGTGCCAGCAGCAGACAGTATTCACCCCTCCACTTT.

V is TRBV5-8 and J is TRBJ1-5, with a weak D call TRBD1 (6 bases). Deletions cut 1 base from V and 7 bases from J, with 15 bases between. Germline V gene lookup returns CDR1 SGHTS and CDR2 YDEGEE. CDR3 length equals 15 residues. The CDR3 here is CASSLLRGARQPQHF. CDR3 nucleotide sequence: TGTGCCAGCAGCTTGCTGCGGGGGGCACGGCAGCCCCAGCATTTT.

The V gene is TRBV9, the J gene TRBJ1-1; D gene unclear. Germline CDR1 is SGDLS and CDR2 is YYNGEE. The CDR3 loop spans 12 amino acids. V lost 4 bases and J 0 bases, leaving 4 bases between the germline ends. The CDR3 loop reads CASSPMNTEAFF. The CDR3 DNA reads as TGTGCCAGCAGCCCAATGAACACTGAAGCTTTCTTT.

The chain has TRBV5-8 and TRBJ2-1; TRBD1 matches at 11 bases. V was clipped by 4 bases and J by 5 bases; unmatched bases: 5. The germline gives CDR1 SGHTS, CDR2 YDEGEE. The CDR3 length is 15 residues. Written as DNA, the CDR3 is TGTGCCAGCAGCCTGGGGACAGGGGGGAACAATGAGCAGTTCTTC. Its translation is CASSLGTGGNNEQFF.

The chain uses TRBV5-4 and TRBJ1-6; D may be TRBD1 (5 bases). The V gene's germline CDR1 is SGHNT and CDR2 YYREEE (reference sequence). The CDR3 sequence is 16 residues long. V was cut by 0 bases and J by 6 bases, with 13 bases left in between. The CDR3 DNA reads TGTGCCAGCAGCTTGGACCGACAGTCTGGTAATTCACCCCTCCACTTT. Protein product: CASSLDRQSGNSPLHF.

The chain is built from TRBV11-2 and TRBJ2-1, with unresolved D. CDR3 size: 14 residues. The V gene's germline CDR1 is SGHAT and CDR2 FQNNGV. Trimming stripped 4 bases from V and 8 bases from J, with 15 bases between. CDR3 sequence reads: CASSSFGTNDEQFF. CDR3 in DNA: TGTGCCAGCAGCTCATTCGGTACCAATGATGAGCAGTTCTTC.

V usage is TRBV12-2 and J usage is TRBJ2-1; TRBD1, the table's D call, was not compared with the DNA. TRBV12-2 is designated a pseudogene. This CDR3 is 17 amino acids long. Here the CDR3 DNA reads TGTGCAAGTCGAGCTTCTAGGGGGTGGGCTAGCAGAAATGAGCAGTTCTTC. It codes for CASRASRGWASRNEQFF.

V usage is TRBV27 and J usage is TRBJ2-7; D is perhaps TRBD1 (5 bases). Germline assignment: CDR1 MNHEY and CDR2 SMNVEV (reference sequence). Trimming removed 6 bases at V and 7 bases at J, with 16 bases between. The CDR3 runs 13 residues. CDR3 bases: TGTGCCAGCAGCCACACCCCAGGGTCGGAGCAGTACTTC. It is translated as CASSHTPGSEQYF.

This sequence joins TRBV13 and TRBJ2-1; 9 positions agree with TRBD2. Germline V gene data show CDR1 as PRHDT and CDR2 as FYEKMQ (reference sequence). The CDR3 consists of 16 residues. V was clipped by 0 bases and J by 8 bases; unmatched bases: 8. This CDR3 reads CASSLGLRRGGDEQFF. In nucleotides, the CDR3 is TGTGCCAGCAGCTTAGGCCTACGGCGGGGGGGCGATGAGCAGTTCTTC.

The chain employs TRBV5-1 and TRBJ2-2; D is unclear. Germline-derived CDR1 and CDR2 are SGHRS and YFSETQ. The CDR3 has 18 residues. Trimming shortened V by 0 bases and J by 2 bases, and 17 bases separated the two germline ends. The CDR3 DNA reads TGCGCCAGCAGCTTGGCCCCCCCCGGGTCCAGTAACACCGGGGAGCTGTTTTTT. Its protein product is CASSLAPPGSSNTGELFF. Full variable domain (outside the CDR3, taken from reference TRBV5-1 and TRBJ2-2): KAGVTQTPRYLIKTRGQQVTLSCSPISGHRSVSWYQQTPGQGLQFLFEYFSETQRNKGNFPGRFSGRQFSNSRSEMNVSTLELGDSALYLCASSLAPPGSSNTGELFFGEGSRLTVL.

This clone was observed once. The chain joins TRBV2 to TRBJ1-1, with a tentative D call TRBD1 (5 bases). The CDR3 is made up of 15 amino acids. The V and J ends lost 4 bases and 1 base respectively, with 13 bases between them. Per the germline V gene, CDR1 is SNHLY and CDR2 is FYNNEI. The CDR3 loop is CASSGFLGPNTEAFF. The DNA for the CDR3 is TGTGCCAGCAGTGGGTTTCTGGGGCCGAACACTGAAGCTTTCTTT.

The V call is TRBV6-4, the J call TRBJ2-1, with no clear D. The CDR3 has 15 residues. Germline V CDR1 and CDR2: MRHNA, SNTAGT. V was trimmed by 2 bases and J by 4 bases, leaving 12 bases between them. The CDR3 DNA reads TGTGCCAGCAGTGACAAGAACGGAGTATACAATGAGCAGTTCTTC. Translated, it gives CASSDKNGVYNEQFF.

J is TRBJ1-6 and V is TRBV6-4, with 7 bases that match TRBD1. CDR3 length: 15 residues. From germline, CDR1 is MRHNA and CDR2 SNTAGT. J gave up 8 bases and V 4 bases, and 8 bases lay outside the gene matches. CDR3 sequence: CASSASGQGDSPLHF. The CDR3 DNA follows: TGTGCCAGCAGTGCATCCGGCCAGGGGGATTCACCCCTCCACTTT.

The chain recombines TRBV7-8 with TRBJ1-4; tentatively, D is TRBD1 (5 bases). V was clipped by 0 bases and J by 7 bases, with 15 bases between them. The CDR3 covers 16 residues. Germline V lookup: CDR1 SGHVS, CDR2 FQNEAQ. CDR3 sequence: CASSLAGGGIGEKLFF. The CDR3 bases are TGTGCCAGCAGCTTAGCTGGGGGAGGGATTGGTGAAAAACTGTTTTTT.

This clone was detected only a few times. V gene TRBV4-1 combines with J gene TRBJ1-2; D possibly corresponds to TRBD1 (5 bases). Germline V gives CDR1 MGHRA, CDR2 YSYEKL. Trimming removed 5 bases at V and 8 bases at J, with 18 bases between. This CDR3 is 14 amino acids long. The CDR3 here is CASSNTGTQRGYTF. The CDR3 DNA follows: TGCGCCAGCAGCAACACCGGGACTCAAAGAGGCTACACCTTC.

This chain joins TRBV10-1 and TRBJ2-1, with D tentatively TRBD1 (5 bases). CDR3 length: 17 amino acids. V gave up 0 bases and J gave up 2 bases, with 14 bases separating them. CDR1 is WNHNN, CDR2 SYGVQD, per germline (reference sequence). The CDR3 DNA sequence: TGCGCCAGCAGTGAGTCGGGTTTAGGGGCCCCCTACAATGAGCAGTTCTTC. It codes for CASSESGLGAPYNEQFF.

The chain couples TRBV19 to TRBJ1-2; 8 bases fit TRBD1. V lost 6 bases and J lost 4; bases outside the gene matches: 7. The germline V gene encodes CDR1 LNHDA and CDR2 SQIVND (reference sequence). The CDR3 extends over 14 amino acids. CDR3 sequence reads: CASSPGTGSYGYTF. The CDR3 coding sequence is TGTGCCAGTAGCCCCGGGACAGGTTCCTATGGCTACACCTTC.

CDR3 DNA sequence: TGCGCCAGCAGGGGACAGGGCGATAACACTGAAGCTTTCTTT. This encodes CASRGQGDNTEAFF. V usage is TRBV5-1 and J usage is TRBJ1-1; 9 positions match TRBD1. CDR1 SGHRS and CDR2 YFSETQ come from the germline V gene. J lost 2 bases, V lost 5 bases, and 4 bases had no gene match. CDR3 size: 14 residues.